Reported below is one T cell receptor beta chain. The target antigen is unknown. TCRdb called the reads again in MiXCR, with one record for every CDR3 protein. The sample carries approximately 730,000 distinct CDR3 sequences, almost 30% recorded once. Germline V gives CDR1 SQVTM, CDR2 ANQGSEA. The CDR3 is made up of 16 amino acids. Trimming cost V 3 bases and J 2 bases; bases outside gene matches: 10. This record belongs to a study of T cell repertoires in cytomegalovirus infection. Whole-study context: A matching HLA type, together with CMV infection, was signaled by public TCR beta signatures. General study points: Accumulated public TCR beta family frequency recognized individuals carrying CMV together with the relevant HLA. In two of eight donors, the top clonotype was HLA-C-restricted CMV-specific.

Material: cultured CD8+ T cells from PBMCs, obtained from culture after CMV antigen stimulation. This clonotype was sampled from a human donor in good health (CMV status not recorded). Some clones in this sample may be carry-over from other donors' samples. The J gene is TRBJ2-7, the V gene TRBV29-1, with TRBD1 matching 10 bases. This CDR3 reads CSVEMATGGLTYEQYF. The DNA for the CDR3 is TGCAGCGTTGAGATGGCGACAGGGGGCCTCACCTACGAGCAGTACTTC.